This entry lists 17 T cell receptor beta chains sequenced from one sample in a study of blood T cells in healthy people across ages. A J-beta primer mix and a sample-barcoded 5' primer were used in a second PCR of about 6 to 12 cycles. TCRdb analysed the 5' RACE reads with MiXCR anew, one entry per CDR3 protein. The data contain over 600,000 distinct CDR3 sequences, more than 50% of them seen just once; the ten biggest clones take up about 26%. Material: blood. These receptors were collected from a middle-aged man in good health.

In this sample, this clonotype turned up a few times. The gene calls are TRBV2 and TRBJ2-5; 8 positions match TRBD1. V was clipped by 10 bases and J by 4 bases; unmatched bases: 5. This CDR3 has 12 amino acids. CDR1 and CDR2 (germline): SNHLY, FYNNEI. The CDR3 sequence is CATTTGAETQYF. CDR3 nucleotide sequence: TGTGCCACCACGACAGGGGCAGAGACCCAGTACTTC.

As concerns this clonotype: One base away lies a much larger clone, so this may be a sequencing read error. V usage is TRBV4-2 and J usage is TRBJ2-1, with D unresolved. In germline, CDR1 is LGHNA, CDR2 YNFKEQ. V was trimmed by 3 bases and J by 6 bases, leaving 3 bases between them. The CDR3 is made up of 11 amino acids. CDR3 DNA: TGTGCCAGCAGCCACATCAATGAGCAGTTCTTC. Protein product: CASSHINEQFF.

V usage is TRBV12-3 or TRBV12-4 and J usage is TRBJ2-1; 7 bases are a match to TRBD2. This CDR3 is 15 amino acids long. V dropped 5 bases and J dropped 5; count of bases not matched to a gene: 9. CDR3 in amino acids: CASSDLRGDNNEQFF. DNA of the CDR3: TGTGCCAGCAGTGATCTACGGGGGGATAACAATGAGCAGTTCTTC.

This clonotype was seen more than once but under ten times. CDR3 nucleotides: TGTGCCAGCAGAAGACAGGGAGGCGCCTACGAGCAGTACTTC. This translates into CASRRQGGAYEQYF. The chain joins TRBV6-1 to TRBJ2-7, with a tentative D call TRBD1 (7 bases). The germline V gene has CDR1 MNHNS and CDR2 SASEGT. Between the trimmed V and J ends, which lost 6 bases and 2 bases, there was a span of 14 bases. The CDR3 totals 14 residues.

In its sample, this clonotype was seen once. V usage is TRBV20-1 and J usage is TRBJ1-2; possible D gene TRBD1, 6 bases. CDR3 size: 14 residues. Per the germline V gene, CDR1 is DFQATT and CDR2 is SNEGSKA (reference sequence). Trimming removed 5 bases at V and 0 bases at J, with 13 bases between. The CDR3 nucleotides read TGCAGTGCTCCCCCGGGGGCGGCTAACTATGGCTACACCTTC. It yields the protein CSAPPGAANYGYTF.

The V gene is TRBV28, the J gene TRBJ2-7; no clear D. CDR3 length: 12 residues. From germline, CDR1 is MDHEN and CDR2 SYDVKM. Trimming cost V 4 bases and J 3 bases, with 7 bases left between them. CDR3 bases: TGTGCCAGCAGTTCGGTTGTCTACGAGCAGTACTTC. It specifies CASSSVVYEQYF.

This clonotype has only a few counts. The chain has TRBV2 and TRBJ1-2, with a weak D call TRBD1 (5 bases). With 1 base removed from V and 3 bases from J, the gap between germline ends came to 9 bases. The CDR3 consists of 14 residues. Germline lookup yields CDR1 SNHLY and CDR2 FYNNEI. CDR3 nucleotide sequence: TGTGCCAGCAGTGAAGGGGGCAGCGACTATGGCTACACCTTC. This translates into CASSEGGSDYGYTF.

As to this clonotype: Relative to the germline gene, one junction end is altered; a read error may explain this. The genes are TRBV4-3 and TRBJ1-2, with D maybe TRBD1 (6 bases). The CDR3 runs to 15 residues. Germline V gives CDR1 LGHNA, CDR2 YSLEER. CDR3: CASSQGYGGPYGYTF. The CDR3 DNA reads TGCGCCAGCAGTCAAGGCTACGGGGGCCCCTATGGCTACACCTTC.

This chain uses TRBV7-8 with TRBJ2-3; TRBD2 matches at 7 bases. This CDR3 is built from 14 residues. The J segment lost 6 bases and the V segment lost 6 bases, leaving 9 bases of the junction unmatched. Looked up from germline, CDR1 is SGHVS and CDR2 is FQNEAQ. The CDR3: CASREREGADTQYF. The CDR3 coding sequence is TGTGCCAGCAGGGAGCGGGAAGGGGCCGATACGCAGTATTTT.

This clonotype showed up just once. One junction end disagrees with the germline gene, perhaps due to a read error. This rearrangement joins TRBV20-1 to TRBJ2-1; perhaps TRBD2 as D (5 bases). Germline V gene sequence: CDR1 DFQATT, CDR2 SNEGSKA (reference sequence). The CDR3 covers 16 residues. DNA for the CDR3: TGCAGTGCTAAAGATCATAGAGGGAGCTCCTACAATGTGCAGTTCTTC. Translating gives CSAKDHRGSSYNVQFF.

The chain couples TRBV12-3 or TRBV12-4 to TRBJ1-2, with D hard to call. V lost 6 bases, J lost 3 bases, and 17 bases lay in between. The CDR3 contains 15 residues. CDR3 DNA sequence: TGTGCCAGCAGCCCTCATCCCCGGAGCGACTATGGCTACACCTTC. Translation: CASSPHPRSDYGYTF.

In its sample, this clonotype was seen a few times. The V gene is TRBV13, the J gene TRBJ2-5, with D possibly TRBD1 on 5 matching bases. The end of the DNA is better explained by TRBJ2-7, so the J call may be wrong. This CDR3 has 13 residues. Germline V gene lookup returns CDR1 PRHDT and CDR2 FYEKMQ (reference sequence). The CDR3 is CASSTNTGIEQYF. CDR3 DNA sequence: TGTGCCAGCAGCACGAATACAGGAATCGAGCAGTACTTC.

The chain carries TRBV4-2 and TRBJ2-1, with D perhaps matching TRBD2 (6 bases). This CDR3 has 14 residues. Germline loops: CDR1 LGHNA, CDR2 YNFKEQ. The V gene lost 2 bases and the J gene lost 15 bases, with 20 bases spanning the gap. The CDR3 DNA is TGTGCCAGCAGCCAACGGCCCCCGGGAGAGGTGCCGTTCTTC. This gives the protein CASSQRPPGEVPFF.

The CDR3 DNA reads TGTGCCAGCAGTCGGGAAGCTAGCGGGAACCCTAATGAGCAGTTCTTC. This gives the protein CASSREASGNPNEQFF. V is TRBV7-2 and J is TRBJ2-1, with 9 positions matching TRBD2. The CDR3 has 16 residues. V lost 6 bases and J lost 7; bases outside the gene matches: 13. Germline CDR1 and CDR2: SGHTA and FQGNSA.

The chain combines TRBV6-5 with TRBJ2-1; 10 nucleotides match TRBD2. V was clipped by 0 bases and J by 2 bases; unmatched bases: 4. The CDR3 has 17 residues. Germline V gene sequence: CDR1 MNHEY, CDR2 SVGAGI. CDR3 region: CASSYSVLAGAYNEQFF. The CDR3 DNA is TGTGCCAGCAGTTACTCGGTGCTAGCGGGAGCCTACAATGAGCAGTTCTTC.

This chain uses TRBV5-6 with TRBJ2-5; possible D gene TRBD2, 6 bases. The J call could be wrong; TRBJ2-7 is a better fit for the DNA end. The CDR3 covers 15 residues. Germline V CDR1 and CDR2: SGHDT, YYEEEE. The CDR3 here is CASSFRDLILGEQYF. CDR3 sequence (DNA): TGTGCCAGCAGCTTCCGGGACTTGATACTTGGCGAGCAGTACTTC.

The genes are TRBV29-1 and TRBJ2-4; D is possibly TRBD1 (6 bases). The closer fit of TRBJ2-5 to the DNA end suggests the J call may be wrong. The V gene's germline CDR1 is SQVTM and CDR2 ANQGSEA. The CDR3 length is 14 residues. CDR3 nucleotides: TGCAGCGCGCCGGGACACCTAAACCAAGAGACCCAGTACTTC. Protein: CSAPGHLNQETQYF.